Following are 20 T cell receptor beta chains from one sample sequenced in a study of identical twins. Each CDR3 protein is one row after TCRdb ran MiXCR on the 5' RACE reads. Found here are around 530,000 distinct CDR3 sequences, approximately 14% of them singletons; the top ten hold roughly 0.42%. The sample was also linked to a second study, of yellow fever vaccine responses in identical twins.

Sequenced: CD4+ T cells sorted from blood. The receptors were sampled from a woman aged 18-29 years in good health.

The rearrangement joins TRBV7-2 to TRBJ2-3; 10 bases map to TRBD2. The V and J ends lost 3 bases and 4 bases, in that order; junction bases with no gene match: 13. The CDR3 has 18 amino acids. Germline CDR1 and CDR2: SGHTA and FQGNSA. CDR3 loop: CASSLRLAGERGADTQYF. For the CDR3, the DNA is TGTGCCAGCAGCTTGAGGCTAGCGGGGGAACGAGGCGCAGATACGCAGTATTTT.

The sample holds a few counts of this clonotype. In DNA, the CDR3 is TGCGCCAGCAGCCAAGATGTAAGCGGAACTACCTACAATGAGCAGTTCTTC. It yields the protein CASSQDVSGTTYNEQFF. The chain uses TRBV4-1 and TRBJ2-1; the D gene is possibly TRBD2 (5 bases). V lost 0 bases and J lost 2, with 14 bases in between. CDR1 is MGHRA, CDR2 YSYEKL, per germline. The CDR3 extends over 17 amino acids.

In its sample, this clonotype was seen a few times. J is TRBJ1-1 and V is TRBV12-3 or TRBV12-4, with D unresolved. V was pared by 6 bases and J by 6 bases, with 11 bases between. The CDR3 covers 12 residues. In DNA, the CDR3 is TGTGCCAGCAGCCCTGTGCGGCCTGAAGCTTTCTTT. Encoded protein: CASSPVRPEAFF.

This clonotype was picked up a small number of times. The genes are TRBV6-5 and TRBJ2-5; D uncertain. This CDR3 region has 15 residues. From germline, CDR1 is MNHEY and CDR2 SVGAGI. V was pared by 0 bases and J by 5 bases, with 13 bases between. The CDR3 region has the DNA TGTGCCAGCAGTTACTCTTGGGGAAGTGGCGAGACCCAGTACTTC. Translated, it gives CASSYSWGSGETQYF.

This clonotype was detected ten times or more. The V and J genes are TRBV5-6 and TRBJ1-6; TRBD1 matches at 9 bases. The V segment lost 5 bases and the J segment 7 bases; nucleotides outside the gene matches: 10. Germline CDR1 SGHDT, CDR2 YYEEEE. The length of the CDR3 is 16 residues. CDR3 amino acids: CASSIGYGQGNSPLHF. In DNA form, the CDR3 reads TGTGCCAGCAGTATTGGCTATGGACAGGGGAATTCACCCCTCCACTTT.

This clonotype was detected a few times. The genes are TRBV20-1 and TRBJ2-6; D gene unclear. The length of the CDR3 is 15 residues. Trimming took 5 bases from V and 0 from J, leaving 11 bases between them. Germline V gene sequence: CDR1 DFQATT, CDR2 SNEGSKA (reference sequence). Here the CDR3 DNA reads TGCAGTGCTGTGAAACTCCGCTCTGGGGCCAACGTCCTGACTTTC. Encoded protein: CSAVKLRSGANVLTF.

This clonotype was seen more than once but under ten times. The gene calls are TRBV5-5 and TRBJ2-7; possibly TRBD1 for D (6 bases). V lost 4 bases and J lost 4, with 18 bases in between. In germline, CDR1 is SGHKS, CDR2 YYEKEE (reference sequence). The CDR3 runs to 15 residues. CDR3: CASSTHPTGNYEQYF. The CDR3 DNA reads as TGTGCCAGCAGCACTCACCCGACAGGCAATTACGAGCAGTACTTC. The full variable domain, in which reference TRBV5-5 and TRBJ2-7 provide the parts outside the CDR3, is DAGVTQSPTHLIKTRGQQVTLRCSPISGHKSVSWYQQVLGQGPQFIFQYYEKEERGRGNFPDRFSARQFPNYSSELNVNALLLGDSALYLCASSTHPTGNYEQYFGPGTRLTVT.

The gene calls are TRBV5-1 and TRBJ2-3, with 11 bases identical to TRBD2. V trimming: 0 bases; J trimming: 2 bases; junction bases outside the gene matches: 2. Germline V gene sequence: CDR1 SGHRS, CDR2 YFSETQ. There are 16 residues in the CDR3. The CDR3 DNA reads TGCGCCAGCAGCTTGGTACTAGCGGGAGACACAGATACGCAGTATTTT. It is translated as CASSLVLAGDTDTQYF.

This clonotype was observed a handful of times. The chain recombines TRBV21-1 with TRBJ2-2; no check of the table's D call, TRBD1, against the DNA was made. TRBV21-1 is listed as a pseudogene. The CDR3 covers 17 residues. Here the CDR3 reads CASSKKGKDGNTGELFF. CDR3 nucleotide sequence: TGTGCCAGCAGCAAAAAGGGAAAGGACGGGAACACCGGGGAGCTGTTTTTT.

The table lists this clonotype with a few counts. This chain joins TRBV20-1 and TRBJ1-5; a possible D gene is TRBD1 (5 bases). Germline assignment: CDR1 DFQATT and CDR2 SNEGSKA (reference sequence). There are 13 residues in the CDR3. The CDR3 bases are TGCAGGGTCGGAGGGACCGAAAATCAGCCCCAGCATTTT. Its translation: CRVGGTENQPQHF.

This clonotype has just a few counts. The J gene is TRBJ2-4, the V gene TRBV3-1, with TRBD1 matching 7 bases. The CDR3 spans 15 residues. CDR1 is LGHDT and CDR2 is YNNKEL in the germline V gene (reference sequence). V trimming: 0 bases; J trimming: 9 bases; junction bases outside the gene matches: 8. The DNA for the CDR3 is TGTGCCAGCAGCCAAGATAACAGGGGAATGGGCATTCAGTACTTC. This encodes CASSQDNRGMGIQYF.

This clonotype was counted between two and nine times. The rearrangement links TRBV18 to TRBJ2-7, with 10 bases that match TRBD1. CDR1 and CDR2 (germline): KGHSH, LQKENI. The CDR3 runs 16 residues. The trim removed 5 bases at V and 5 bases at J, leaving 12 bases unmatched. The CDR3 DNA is TGTGCCAGCTCATCCGACAGGGGGCGTATCTTCCACGAGCAGTACTTC. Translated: CASSSDRGRIFHEQYF.

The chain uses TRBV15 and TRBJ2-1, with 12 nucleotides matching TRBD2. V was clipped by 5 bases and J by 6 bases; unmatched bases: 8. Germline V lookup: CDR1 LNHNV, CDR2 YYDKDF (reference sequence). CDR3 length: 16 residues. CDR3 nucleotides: TGTGCCACCAGCGGCGGACTAGCGGGAACCTTCAATGAGCAGTTCTTC. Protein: CATSGGLAGTFNEQFF.

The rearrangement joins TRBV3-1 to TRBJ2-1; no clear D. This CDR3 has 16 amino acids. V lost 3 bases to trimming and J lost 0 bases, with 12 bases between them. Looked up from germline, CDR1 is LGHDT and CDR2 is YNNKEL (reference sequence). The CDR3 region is CASSHPPSSSYNEQFF. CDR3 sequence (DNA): TGTGCCAGCAGCCACCCCCCAAGTAGCTCCTACAATGAGCAGTTCTTC.

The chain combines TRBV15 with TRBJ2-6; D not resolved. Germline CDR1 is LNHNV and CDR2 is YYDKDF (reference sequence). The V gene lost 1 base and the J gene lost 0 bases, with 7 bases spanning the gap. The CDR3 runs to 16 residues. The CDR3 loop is CATSRVAASGANVLTF. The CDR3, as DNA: TGTGCCACCAGCAGAGTGGCCGCCTCTGGGGCCAACGTCCTGACTTTC.

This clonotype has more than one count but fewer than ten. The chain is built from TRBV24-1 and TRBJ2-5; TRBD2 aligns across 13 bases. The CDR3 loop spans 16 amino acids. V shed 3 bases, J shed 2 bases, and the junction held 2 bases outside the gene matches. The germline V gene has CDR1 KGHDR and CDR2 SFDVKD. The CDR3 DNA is TGTGCCACCAGTGATACGGGACTAGCGGGACAAGAGACCCAGTACTTC. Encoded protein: CATSDTGLAGQETQYF.

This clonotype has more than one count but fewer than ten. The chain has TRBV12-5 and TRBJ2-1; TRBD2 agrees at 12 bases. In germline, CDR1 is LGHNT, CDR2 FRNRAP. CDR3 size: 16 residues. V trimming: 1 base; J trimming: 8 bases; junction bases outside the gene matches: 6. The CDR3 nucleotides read TGTGCTAGTGGTTTGGGTGATCTAGCGGGGGGGCATGAGCAGTTCTTC. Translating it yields CASGLGDLAGGHEQFF.

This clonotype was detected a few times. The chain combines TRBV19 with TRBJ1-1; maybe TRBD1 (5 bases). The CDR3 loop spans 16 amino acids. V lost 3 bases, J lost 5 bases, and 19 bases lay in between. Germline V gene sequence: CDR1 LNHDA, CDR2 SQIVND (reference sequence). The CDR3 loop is CASSIGGTTVMTEAFF. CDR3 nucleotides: TGTGCCAGTAGTATCGGGGGGACGACTGTAATGACTGAAGCTTTCTTT. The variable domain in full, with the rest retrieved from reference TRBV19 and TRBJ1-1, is DGGITQSPKYLFRKEGQNVTLSCEQNLNHDAMYWYRQDPGQGLRLIYYSQIVNDFQKGDIAEGYSVSREKKESFPLTVTSAQKNPTAFYLCASSIGGTTVMTEAFFGQGTRLTVV.

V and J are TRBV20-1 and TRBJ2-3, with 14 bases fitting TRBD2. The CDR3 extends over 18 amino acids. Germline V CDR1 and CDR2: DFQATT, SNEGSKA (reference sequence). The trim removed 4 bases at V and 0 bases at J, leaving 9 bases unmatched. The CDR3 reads CSAIEGLAGAASTDTQYF. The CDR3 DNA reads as TGCAGTGCTATTGAGGGACTAGCGGGAGCGGCTAGCACAGATACGCAGTATTTT.

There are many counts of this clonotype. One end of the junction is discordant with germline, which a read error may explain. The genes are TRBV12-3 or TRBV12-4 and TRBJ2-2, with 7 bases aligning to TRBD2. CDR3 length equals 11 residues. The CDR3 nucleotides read TGTGCCAGCACAACAACGGGGGGGCTGTTTTTT. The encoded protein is CASTTTGGLFF.